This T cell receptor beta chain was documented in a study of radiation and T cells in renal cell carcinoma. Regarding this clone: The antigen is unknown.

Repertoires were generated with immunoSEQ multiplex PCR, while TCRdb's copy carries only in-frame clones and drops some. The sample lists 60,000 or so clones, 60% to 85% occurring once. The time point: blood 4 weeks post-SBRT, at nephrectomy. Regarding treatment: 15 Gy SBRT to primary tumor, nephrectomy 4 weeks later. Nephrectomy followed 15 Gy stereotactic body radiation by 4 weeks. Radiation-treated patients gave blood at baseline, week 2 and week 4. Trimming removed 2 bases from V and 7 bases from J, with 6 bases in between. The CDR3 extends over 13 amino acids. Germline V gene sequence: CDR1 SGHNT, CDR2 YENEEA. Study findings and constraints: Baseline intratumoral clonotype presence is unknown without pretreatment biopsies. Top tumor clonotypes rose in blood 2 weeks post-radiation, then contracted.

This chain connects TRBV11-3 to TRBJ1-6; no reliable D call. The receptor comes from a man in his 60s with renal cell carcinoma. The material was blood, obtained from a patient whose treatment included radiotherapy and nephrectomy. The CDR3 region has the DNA TGTGCCAGCAGCTTATTGAAAAATTCACCCCTCCACTTT. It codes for CASSLLKNSPLHF.